This entry concerns a single T cell receptor (beta chain). Germline V gene data show CDR1 as LNHDA and CDR2 as SQIVND (reference sequence). Unmatched junction bases numbered 4, after V lost 6 bases and J lost 1 base. The CDR3 has 14 residues. These data are taken from a study of blood T cell repertoires in COVID-19. About the study: Samples came from the United States, Italy and Spain, spanning acute and convalescent COVID-19. PBMCs, B-cell-depleted T cells, or T cells were the source of the cDNA or gDNA that made up the material.

Study processing details: Reference gene primer amplification yielded estimated nucleated cell counts. Sequenced by immunoSEQ multiplex PCR; TCRdb stores in-frame clones only, minus some. V, J and clone size are taken as reported in that table, and D and trimming were inferred from the DNA itself. The repertoire consists of 90,000 to 130,000 clones, with 70% to 90% occurring once and the leading ten covering 4.8%. This sequence was found in a human donor in a cohort sampled during active COVID-19. Sequencing was performed on peripheral blood. The chain recombines TRBV19 with TRBJ1-1, with 8 bases lining up with TRBD1. DNA for the CDR3: TGTGCCAGTAGGTACAGGGGGGCGAACACTGAAGCTTTCTTT. This translates into CASRYRGANTEAFF. Full variable domain (missing parts from reference TRBV19 and TRBJ1-1): DGGITQSPKYLFRKEGQNVTLSCEQNLNHDAMYWYRQDPGQGLRLIYYSQIVNDFQKGDIAEGYSVSREKKESFPLTVTSAQKNPTAFYLCASRYRGANTEAFFGQGTRLTVV.